Sequencing of this T cell receptor (beta chain) was carried out in a study of cytomegalovirus exposure and HLA in healthy donors. Use of 60 Vbeta and 13 Jbeta primers characterized the PCR. Assay used: immunoSEQ multiplex PCR; TCRdb lists only in-frame clones, some missing. The sample has 150,000 or so clones, roughly 79% seen once. The V segment lost 4 bases and the J segment 2 bases; nucleotides outside the gene matches: 7. The CDR3 has 15 amino acids. In germline, CDR1 is SEHNR, CDR2 FQNEAQ (reference sequence). The sample holds one count of this clone. Its specificity is not known. Overall study findings and caveats: Analyzed later, most CMV-associated TCR beta chains appeared HLA-restricted. It was 150 or so TCR beta chains that were listed as cytomegalovirus-associated. TCR sequences were mostly rare, though some public TCRs occurred in many donors. The analysis excluded some indistinguishable V segments, including TRBV6-2 and TRBV6-3.

The sample taken for sequencing was PBMCs. The chain uses TRBV7-9 and TRBJ1-2; the match to TRBD1 covers 7 bases. This sequence originates from a man aged 40-49 years in good health and CMV-seronegative. The CDR3 DNA sequence: TGTGCCAGCAGCTACCCCCGACAGGGAAACTATGGCTACACCTTC. It codes for CASSYPRQGNYGYTF.